This T cell receptor (beta chain) was profiled in a study of blood T cell repertoires in COVID-19. Study in general: Sites across the United States, Italy and Spain contributed samples from acute and convalescent COVID-19.

CDR1 is SEHNR, CDR2 FQNEAQ, per germline (reference sequence). Between the trimmed V and J ends, which lost 4 bases and 3 bases, there was a span of 18 bases. This CDR3 is built from 16 residues. Profiled with immunoSEQ multiplex PCR; TCRdb holds only in-frame clones, not every one. The sample records about 260,000 clones, about nine tenths being singletons. This rearrangement joins TRBV7-9 to TRBJ1-2; D may be TRBD1 (5 bases). The clonotype was recovered from a woman aged 40 to 50 who had recovered from COVID-19. Sequencing used peripheral blood. This chain's CDR3 is CASSYPPPRGYYGYTF. The CDR3 nucleotides are TGTGCCAGCAGCTACCCACCTCCACGGGGGTACTATGGCTACACCTTC.